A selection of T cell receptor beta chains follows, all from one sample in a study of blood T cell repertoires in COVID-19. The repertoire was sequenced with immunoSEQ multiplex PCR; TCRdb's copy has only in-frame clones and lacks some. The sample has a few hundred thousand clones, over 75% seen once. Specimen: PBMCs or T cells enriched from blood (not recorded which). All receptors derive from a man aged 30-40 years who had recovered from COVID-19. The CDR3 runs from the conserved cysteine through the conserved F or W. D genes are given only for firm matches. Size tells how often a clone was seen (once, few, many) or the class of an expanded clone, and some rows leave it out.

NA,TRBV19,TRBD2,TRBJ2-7,TGTGCCAGTAGCGATGGACTAGCGGGACGTATGAACGAGCAGTACTTC,CASSDGLAGRMNEQYF
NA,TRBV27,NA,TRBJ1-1,TGTGCCAGCAGTTGGCGGGAACCCATGAACACTGAAGCTTTCTTT,CASSWREPMNTEAFF
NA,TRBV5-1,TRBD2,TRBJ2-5,TGCGCCAGCAGCTTGGCGGGACTAGCGGGGGCAGAGACCCAGTACTTC,CASSLAGLAGAETQYF
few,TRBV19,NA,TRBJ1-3,TGTGCCAGTACCCCGAGGTTCTCTGGAAACACCATATATTTT,CASTPRFSGNTIYF
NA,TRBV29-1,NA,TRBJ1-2,TGCAGCGTTGAAGAATTGTTTGAGACAGGCCCCGACACCGACTATGGCTACACCTTC,CSVEELFETGPDTDYGYTF
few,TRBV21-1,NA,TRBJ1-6,TGTGCCAGCAGCATCCTAGGCGGGGACAGGAACAATTCACCCCTCCACTTT,CASSILGGDRNNSPLHF
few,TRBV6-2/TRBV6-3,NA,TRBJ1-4,TGTGCCAGCAGTTACTCCCTTCCAGGGAAGGGAGAAAAACTGTTTTTT,CASSYSLPGKGEKLFF
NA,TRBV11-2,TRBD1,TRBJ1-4,TGTGCCAGCAGCTCCGTTCCGGGACAGGGGGCGGAACTGTTTTTT,CASSSVPGQGAELFF
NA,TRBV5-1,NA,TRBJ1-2,TGCGCCAGCAGCTTACTCGGACAGAACTATGGCTACACCTTC,CASSLLGQNYGYTF
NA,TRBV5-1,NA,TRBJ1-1,TGCGCCAGCAGCTTGGGCGGGTCTAACACTGAAGCTTTCTTT,CASSLGGSNTEAFF
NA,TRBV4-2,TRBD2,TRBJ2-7,TGTGCCAGCAGCCCTTATAGCGGGAGGGCCGGCGAGCAGTACTTC,CASSPYSGRAGEQYF
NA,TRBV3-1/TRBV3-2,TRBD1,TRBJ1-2,TGTGCCAGCAGCCAAGCCGGGACAGCCCTTAACTATGGCTACACCTTC,CASSQAGTALNYGYTF
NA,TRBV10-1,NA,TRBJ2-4,TGCGCCAGCAGTGACGGGGGTTTAGCCAAAAACATTCAGTACTTC,CASSDGGLAKNIQYF
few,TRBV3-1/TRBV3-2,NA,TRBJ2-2,TGTGCCAGCAGCCAAGGAGTGGAAGGAGTGGAGCTGTTTTTT,CASSQGVEGVELFF
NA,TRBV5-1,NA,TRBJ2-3,TGCGCCAGCAGCGGCGGGACTGATACGCAGTATTTT,CASSGGTDTQYF
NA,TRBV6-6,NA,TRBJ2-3,TGTGCCAGCAGTAAAAACGTGGAGGCAGATACGCAGTATTTT,CASSKNVEADTQYF
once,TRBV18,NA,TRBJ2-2,TGTGCCAGCTCCTCGTTGATAGCGCGGGAGAACACCGGGGAGCTGTTTTTT,CASSSLIARENTGELFF
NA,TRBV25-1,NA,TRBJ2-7,TGTGCCAGCGCGGACCCGGCGGGGCACGTCGACGAGCAGTACTTC,CASADPAGHVDEQYF
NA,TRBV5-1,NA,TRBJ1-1,TGCGCCAGCAGCTTGGAGACACCCACCCTGAACACTGAAGCTTTCTTT,CASSLETPTLNTEAFF
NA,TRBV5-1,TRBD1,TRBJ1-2,TGCGCCAGCAGCGCGTTGGGACAGCAGGGGAATGGCTACACCTTC,CASSALGQQGNGYTF
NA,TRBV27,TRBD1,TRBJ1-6,TGTGCCAGCAGTTCCGGGGGGTGGCAGTGGGACAGGGGGCCGGATTCACCCCTCCACTTT,CASSSGGWQWDRGPDSPLHF
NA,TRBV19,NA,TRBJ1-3,TGTGCCAGTAATCCGGGACGACTAGAAAGCTCTGGAAACACCATATATTTT,CASNPGRLESSGNTIYF
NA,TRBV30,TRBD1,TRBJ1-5,TGTGCCTGGAGTGAAGGACAGGGAAATCAGCCCCAGCATTTT,CAWSEGQGNQPQHF
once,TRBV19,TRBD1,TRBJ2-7,TGTGCCAGTAGTACCAGGGGGCCTTACGAGCAGTACTTC,CASSTRGPYEQYF
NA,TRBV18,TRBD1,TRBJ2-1,TGTGCCAGCTCTGGGTCGGGACAGACATACAATGAGCAGTTCTTC,CASSGSGQTYNEQFF
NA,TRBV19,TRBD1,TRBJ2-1,TGTGCCAGTAGCGGGGGGACAGGGCAAATTTGGGGCTCCTACAATGAGCAGTTCTTC,CASSGGTGQIWGSYNEQFF
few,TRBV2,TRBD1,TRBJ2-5,TGTGCCAGCAGCCGCGACAGGGAGGAGACCCAGTACTTC,CASSRDREETQYF
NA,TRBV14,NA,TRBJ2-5,TGTGCCAGCAGCCAAGGGAAGTTGACAGGTTCGCAAGAGACCCAGTACTTC,CASSQGKLTGSQETQYF